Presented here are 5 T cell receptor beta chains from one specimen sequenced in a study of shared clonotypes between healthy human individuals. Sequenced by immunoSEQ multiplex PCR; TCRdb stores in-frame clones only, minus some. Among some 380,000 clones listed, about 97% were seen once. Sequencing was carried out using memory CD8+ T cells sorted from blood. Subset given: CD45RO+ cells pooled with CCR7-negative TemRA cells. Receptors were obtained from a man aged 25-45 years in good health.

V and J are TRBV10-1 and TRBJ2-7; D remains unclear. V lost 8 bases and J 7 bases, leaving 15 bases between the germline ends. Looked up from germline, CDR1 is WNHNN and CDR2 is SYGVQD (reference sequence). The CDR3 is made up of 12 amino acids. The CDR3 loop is CASGPERREQYF. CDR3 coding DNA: TGCGCCAGCGGCCCTGAAAGAAGGGAGCAGTACTTC.

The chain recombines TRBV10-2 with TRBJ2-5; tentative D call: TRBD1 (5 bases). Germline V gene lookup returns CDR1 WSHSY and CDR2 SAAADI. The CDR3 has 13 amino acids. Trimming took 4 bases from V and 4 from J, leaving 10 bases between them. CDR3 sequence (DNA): TGCGCCAGCAGTGCTAGGGGATCAGAGACCCAGTACTTC. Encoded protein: CASSARGSETQYF.

This CDR3 reads CASSPLLWGANEKLFF. CDR3 nucleotides: TGTGCCAGCAGTCCGCTATTATGGGGTGCCAATGAAAAACTGTTTTTT. V and J are TRBV2 and TRBJ1-4; D is ambiguous. CDR3 length: 16 residues. The germline CDR1 and CDR2 sequences are SNHLY and FYNNEI. V was clipped by 5 bases and J by 5 bases, with 18 bases between them.

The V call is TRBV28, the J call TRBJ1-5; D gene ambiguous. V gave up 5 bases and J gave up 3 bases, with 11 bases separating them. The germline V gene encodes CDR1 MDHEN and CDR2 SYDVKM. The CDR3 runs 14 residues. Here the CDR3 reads CASSLIQFNQPQHF. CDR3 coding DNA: TGTGCCAGCAGTCTGATACAGTTCAATCAGCCCCAGCATTTT.

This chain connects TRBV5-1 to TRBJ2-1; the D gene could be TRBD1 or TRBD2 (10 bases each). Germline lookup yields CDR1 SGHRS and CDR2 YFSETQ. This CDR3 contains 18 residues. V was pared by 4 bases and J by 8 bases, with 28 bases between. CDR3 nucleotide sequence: TGCGCCAGCAGCCACGACAGGGGGCGTCTAGCGGGAGTCCATGAGCAGTTCTTC. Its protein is CASSHDRGRLAGVHEQFF.